This is a list of T cell receptor beta chains from one sample in a study of blood T cell repertoires in COVID-19. Produced via immunoSEQ multiplex PCR; TCRdb's table is partial and in-frame only. Altogether 250,000 to 350,000 clones are present, just under 90% being singletons, with the ten largest covering roughly 2.8%. Sequenced input: PBMCs or T cells enriched from blood (not recorded which). The source is a woman aged 50 to 60 who had been exposed to COVID-19. Each CDR3 is given with its conserved first and last residue. A D gene is named only where the DNA matches it firmly. For some rows the clone size is stated as once, few or many, or as a class when expanded; others skip it.

CDR3aa,CDR3nt,abundance,d_gene,v_gene,j_gene
CASSILDFNQPQHF,TGTGCCAGTAGTATTTTGGACTTCAATCAGCCCCAGCATTTT,-,-,TRBV19,TRBJ1-5
CASTRFQGIYGYTF,TGTGCCAGCACCCGATTCCAGGGGATCTATGGCTACACCTTC,-,-,TRBV6-5,TRBJ1-2
CASSQELGLAGYTDTQYF,TGCGCCAGCAGCCAAGAGTTAGGTCTAGCGGGATACACAGATACGCAGTATTTT,-,TRBD2,TRBV4-1,TRBJ2-3
CASSTTGYYGYTF,TGTGCCAGCAGTACGACCGGGTATTATGGCTACACCTTC,-,-,TRBV6-5,TRBJ1-2
CASSLSSGGSETQYF,TGTGCCAGCAGCTTATCTAGCGGGGGGTCGGAGACCCAGTACTTC,-,TRBD2,TRBV11-2,TRBJ2-5
CASSSPPPTSGGARGENTGELFF,TGTGCCAGCAGTTCTCCCCCACCGACTAGCGGGGGGGCCCGGGGTGAGAACACCGGGGAGCTGTTTTTT,once,TRBD2,TRBV6-8,TRBJ2-2
CASSRPGVQETQYF,TGTGCCAGCAGCCGCCCAGGGGTCCAAGAGACCCAGTACTTC,-,-,TRBV7-2,TRBJ2-5
CASSTSGDPPYSGANVLTF,TGCGCCAGCAGCACTTCGGGTGACCCTCCTTACTCTGGGGCCAACGTCCTGACTTTC,-,-,TRBV5-1,TRBJ2-6
CASSADRRAGELFF,TGTGCCAGCAGCGCCGACAGGCGAGCCGGGGAGCTGTTTTTT,-,-,TRBV7-2,TRBJ2-2
CAWSVSLNYGYTF,TGTGCCTGGAGTGTGTCTTTAAACTATGGCTACACCTTC,-,-,TRBV30,TRBJ1-2
CASTPGGSAPSTDTQYF,TGCGCCAGCACCCCGGGGGGGAGTGCTCCTAGCACAGATACGCAGTATTTT,-,TRBD2,TRBV4-1,TRBJ2-3
CASSRPREQYF,TGTGCCAGCAGCCGGCCGAGGGAGCAGTACTTC,once,-,TRBV28,TRBJ2-7
CASSYSLAGITGELFF,TGTGCCAGCAGTTACTCACTAGCGGGTATCACCGGGGAGCTGTTTTTT,-,TRBD2,TRBV6-2/TRBV6-3,TRBJ2-2
CASSKQGARQPQHF,TGTGCCAGCAGCAAACAGGGGGCGCGTCAGCCCCAGCATTTT,-,-,TRBV21-1,TRBJ1-5
CASSLSGLAGGNTGELFF,TGCGCCAGCAGCTTGTCGGGACTAGCGGGGGGCAACACCGGGGAGCTGTTTTTT,-,TRBD2,TRBV5-1,TRBJ2-2
CASSWDSRIAGNTIYF,TGCGCCAGCAGTTGGGACAGTCGGATCGCGGGAAACACCATATATTTT,once,TRBD1,TRBV4-1,TRBJ1-3
CAWSGGQGQPQHF,TGTGCCTGGAGTGGGGGGCAGGGACAGCCCCAGCATTTT,-,-,TRBV30,TRBJ1-5
CASSLGDSKYEQYF,TGTGCCAGCAGCTTAGGGGATAGCAAATACGAGCAGTACTTC,-,-,TRBV13,TRBJ2-7
CASSYSTPSGANVLTF,TGTGCCAGCTCTTACTCAACCCCGTCTGGGGCCAACGTCCTGACTTTC,-,-,TRBV18,TRBJ2-6
CAWKQGASGNQPQHF,TGTGCCTGGAAACAGGGAGCGTCGGGCAATCAGCCCCAGCATTTT,-,-,TRBV30,TRBJ1-5
CASSQPGGAYEQYF,TGTGCCAGCAGCCAACCCGGGGGGGCCTACGAGCAGTACTTC,-,TRBD2,TRBV3-1/TRBV3-2,TRBJ2-7
CASSFRGNTGELFF,TGCGCCAGCAGCTTTCGCGGGAACACCGGGGAGCTGTTTTTT,-,-,TRBV5-1,TRBJ2-2
CASSALERQALYGYTF,TGTGCCAGCAGTGCCCTGGAGCGGCAGGCTCTCTATGGCTACACCTTC,-,-,TRBV6-4,TRBJ1-2
CASSSIRDSNEKLFF,TGCGCCAGCAGCAGTATCCGGGACAGCAATGAAAAACTGTTTTTT,-,TRBD1,TRBV5-1,TRBJ1-4
CASSLGGVNADTQYF,TGTGCCAGCAGCTTGGGGGGGGTAAACGCAGATACGCAGTATTTT,-,-,TRBV5-4,TRBJ2-3
CASSENPETLNTEAFF,TGTGCCAGCAGTGAAAACCCTGAGACACTGAACACTGAAGCTTTCTTT,-,-,TRBV2,TRBJ1-1
CASSSGTGVNEKLFF,TGTGCCAGCAGTAGTGGGACAGGGGTAAATGAAAAACTGTTTTTT,-,TRBD1,TRBV6-5,TRBJ1-4
CASRTGTGMRSGEAFF,TGTGCCAGCAGAACCGGGACAGGGATGAGGAGCGGTGAAGCTTTCTTT,-,TRBD1,TRBV28,TRBJ1-1
CASSEFRQPRTYNEQFF,TGTGCCAGCAGTGAATTTAGGCAGCCAAGGACATACAATGAGCAGTTCTTC,-,-,TRBV2,TRBJ2-1
CATELKPTGASYEQYF,TGTGCCACCGAACTAAAGCCGACAGGTGCGTCCTACGAGCAGTACTTC,-,-,TRBV10-3,TRBJ2-7
CASSFAGIGGPGHF,TGTGCCAGCAGTTTTGCGGGGATCGGAGGACCCGGGCATTTT,-,-,TRBV28,TRBJ1-5
CASSEGFMLRRANSPLHF,TGTGCCAGCAGTGAAGGGTTCATGTTGCGCAGGGCGAATTCACCCCTCCACTTT,-,-,TRBV2,TRBJ1-6
CASSLGQGNSPLHF,TGTGCCAGCAGTTTGGGACAGGGGAATTCACCCCTCCACTTT,few,TRBD1,TRBV27,TRBJ1-6
CASRHTGNGNTIYF,TGTGCCAGCAGACATACAGGGAACGGAAACACCATATATTTT,few,-,TRBV27,TRBJ1-3
CASSFSGGVIPGELFF,TGTGCCAGCAGTTTTAGCGGGGGCGTTATTCCCGGGGAGCTGTTTTTT,-,TRBD2,TRBV6-5,TRBJ2-2